The following is a T cell receptor (beta chain) sequence with its context. The sample originates from a study of blood T cell repertoires in COVID-19. Study as a whole: Sites across the United States, Italy and Spain contributed samples from acute and convalescent COVID-19.

The CDR3 loop spans 11 amino acids. Trimming cost V 5 bases and J 8 bases, with 8 bases left between them. Looked up from germline, CDR1 is SGHVS and CDR2 is FNYEAQ. In the study's own analysis: Amplification of reference gene primers was used by the study to estimate nucleated cell counts. Profiled with immunoSEQ multiplex PCR; TCRdb holds only in-frame clones, not every one. That table gives V, J and clone size, and the DNA gave D and trimming. The profile shows under 110,000 clones, 70% to 85% of them singletons. V gene TRBV7-6 combines with J gene TRBJ2-3, with no clear D. Sequenced material: peripheral blood. The receptor's source is a woman in her sixties with acute or convalescent COVID-19. The CDR3 bases are TGTGCCAGCAGCCCACTCGCTACGCAGTATTTT. This gives the protein CASSPLATQYF.